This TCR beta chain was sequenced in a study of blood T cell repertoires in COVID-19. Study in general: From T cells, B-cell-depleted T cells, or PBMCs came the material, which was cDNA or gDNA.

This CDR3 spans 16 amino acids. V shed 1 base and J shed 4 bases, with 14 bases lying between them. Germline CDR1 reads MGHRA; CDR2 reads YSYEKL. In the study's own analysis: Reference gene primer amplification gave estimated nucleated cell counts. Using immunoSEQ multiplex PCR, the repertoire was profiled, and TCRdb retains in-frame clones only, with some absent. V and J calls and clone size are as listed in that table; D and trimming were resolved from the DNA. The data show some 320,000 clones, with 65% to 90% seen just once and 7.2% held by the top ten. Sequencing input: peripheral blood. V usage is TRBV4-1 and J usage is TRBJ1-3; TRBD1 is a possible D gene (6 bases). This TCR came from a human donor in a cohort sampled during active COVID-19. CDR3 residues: CASSQGRPQGGNTIYF. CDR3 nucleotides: TGCGCCAGCAGCCAAGGAAGGCCCCAGGGGGGAAACACCATATATTTT.